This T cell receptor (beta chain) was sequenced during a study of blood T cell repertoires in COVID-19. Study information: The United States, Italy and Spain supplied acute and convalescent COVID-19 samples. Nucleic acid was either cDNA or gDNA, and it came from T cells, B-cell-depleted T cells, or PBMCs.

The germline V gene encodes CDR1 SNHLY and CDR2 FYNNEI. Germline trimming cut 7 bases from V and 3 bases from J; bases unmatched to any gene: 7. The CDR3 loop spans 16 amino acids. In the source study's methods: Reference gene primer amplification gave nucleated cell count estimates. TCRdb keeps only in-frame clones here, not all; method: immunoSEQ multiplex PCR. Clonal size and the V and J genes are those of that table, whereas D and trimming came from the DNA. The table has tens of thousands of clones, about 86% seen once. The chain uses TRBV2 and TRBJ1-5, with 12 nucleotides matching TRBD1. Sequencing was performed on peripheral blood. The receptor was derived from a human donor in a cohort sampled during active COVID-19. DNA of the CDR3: TGTGCCAGCAAAGGGACAGGGGGCAGGAACAATCAGCCCCAGCATTTT. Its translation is CASKGTGGRNNQPQHF.